This TCR beta chain originates from a study of chemoradiotherapy in HPV16-positive cancers. Overall study findings and caveats: The functional HPV-specific definition rests on just a couple of HPV16-positive patients. Candidate HPV-specific clones and E7-related TCR motifs grew in tumor during treatment.

Libraries were prepared by immunoSEQ multiplex PCR; TCRdb keeps only in-frame clonotypes and omits some of them. The sample consists of some 2,000 clones, about 85% of them appearing once. The CDR3 sequence is 20 residues long. Details on this clone: As yet, its antigen is unknown.

Samples were taken several times over chemoradiotherapy. The genes are TRBV21-1 and TRBJ1-2; TRBD1, the table's D call, lacks a check against the DNA. TRBV21-1 is noted as a pseudogene. The receptor comes from a human donor with HPV-associated anogenital cancer. The sequences come from tumor tissue, collected from a patient who underwent chemoradiotherapy. The CDR3 region has the DNA TGTGCCAGCAGCAAAGCTCCCAGAGGGGGACAGGGTTATTCTAGCTATGGCTACACCTTC. This gives the protein CASSKAPRGGQGYSSYGYTF.